The 30 T cell receptor beta chains below come from one sample, sequenced in a study of control samples from healthy donors and cancer patients. The method was immunoSEQ multiplex PCR; TCRdb's version includes in-frame clones alone and lacks a portion of them. The repertoire consists of roughly 200,000 clones, with 85% to 95% occurring once and the leading ten covering approximately 1.5%. The source material was blood. The source is a man between 50 and 59 years old in good health.

V gene TRBV15 combines with J gene TRBJ1-5; tentatively, D is TRBD1 (5 bases). The CDR3 extends over 16 amino acids. V gave up 3 bases and J gave up 1 base, with 13 bases separating them. CDR1 LNHNV and CDR2 YYDKDF come from the germline V gene (reference sequence). CDR3 sequence: CATSSVKGSSNQPQHF. CDR3 DNA sequence: TGTGCCACCAGCAGCGTGAAGGGGTCGAGCAATCAGCCCCAGCATTTT.

The chain joins TRBV6-5 to TRBJ2-7; D tentatively fits TRBD1 or TRBD2 (5 bases each). This CDR3 is built from 14 residues. Germline assignment: CDR1 MNHEY and CDR2 SVGAGI. V was clipped by 7 bases and J by 2 bases, with 15 bases between them. Written as DNA, the CDR3 is TGTGCCAGCACTAAAGGGACGGGCACCTACGAGCAGTACTTC. Amino acid sequence: CASTKGTGTYEQYF.

The genes are TRBV3-1 (or the pseudogene TRBV3-2) and TRBJ2-6; D perhaps matches TRBD2 (5 bases). Between the trimmed V and J ends, which lost 8 bases and 2 bases, there was a span of 7 bases. There are 13 residues in the CDR3. The germline gives CDR1 LGHDT, CDR2 YNNKEL (reference sequence). The CDR3 region has the DNA TGTGCCAGCCTGCGGGCTGGGGCCAACGTCCTGACTTTC. It is translated as CASLRAGANVLTF.

This clone was seen once. The rearrangement joins TRBV5-1 to TRBJ2-3; 7 bases are shared with TRBD2. This CDR3 comprises 16 residues. V lost 6 bases to trimming and J lost 0 bases; unmatched junction nucleotides: 10. Germline V gives CDR1 SGHRS, CDR2 YFSETQ. The CDR3 region is CASKAPERGSTDTQYF. The DNA for the CDR3 is TGCGCCAGCAAGGCCCCAGAGCGGGGAAGCACAGATACGCAGTATTTT.

This sequence joins TRBV7-3 and TRBJ2-2; 8 nucleotides match TRBD1. Trimming at V came to 5 bases and at J to 0 bases, leaving 5 bases not matched to a gene. Germline V gives CDR1 SGHTA, CDR2 FQGTGA. This CDR3 region has 16 residues. The CDR3 region is CASSPGQGPNTGELFF. The CDR3 DNA follows: TGTGCCAGCAGCCCCGGACAGGGACCGAACACCGGGGAGCTGTTTTTT.

J is TRBJ1-1 and V is TRBV7-2, with 12 bases lining up with TRBD1. The J segment lost 13 bases and the V segment lost 3 bases, leaving 12 bases of the junction unmatched. The CDR3 consists of 15 residues. Looked up from germline, CDR1 is SGHTA and CDR2 is FQGNSA. DNA for the CDR3: TGTGCCAGCAGCTTGTCACCCCGGGACAGGGGGCCCGATTTCTTT. Its protein is CASSLSPRDRGPDFF. Drawing the rest from reference TRBV7-2 and TRBJ1-1, the complete variable domain is GAGVSQSPSNKVTEKGKDVELRCDPISGHTALYWYRQSLGQGLEFLIYFQGNSAPDKSGLPSDRFSAERTGGSVSTLTIQRTQQEDSAVYLCASSLSPRDRGPDFFGQGTRLTVV.

This clone occurred once. The chain uses TRBV2 and TRBJ2-2; 7 nucleotides agree with TRBD1. This CDR3 contains 16 residues. Trimming took 0 bases from V and 5 from J; bases not matched to a gene: 6. Germline CDR1 and CDR2: SNHLY and FYNNEI. CDR3 in DNA: TGTGCCAGCAGTGAAGCGGATAGGGGGCTGACCGGGGAGCTGTTTTTT. It translates to CASSEADRGLTGELFF.

In this sample, this clone turned up once. V usage is TRBV19 and J usage is TRBJ1-1; 8 nucleotides line up with TRBD1. The CDR3 contains 16 residues. V lost 5 bases, J lost 1 base, and 9 bases stayed unmatched. CDR1 is LNHDA and CDR2 is SQIVND in the germline V gene (reference sequence). The CDR3 region has the DNA TGTGCCAGTAGTTCCATACCCGGGACAGGGAACACTGAAGCTTTCTTT. Protein sequence: CASSSIPGTGNTEAFF.

V usage is TRBV2 and J usage is TRBJ2-3; 7 bases line up with TRBD2. V shed 2 bases, J shed 4 bases, and the junction held 12 bases outside the gene matches. Germline V gene lookup returns CDR1 SNHLY and CDR2 FYNNEI. The CDR3 extends over 17 amino acids. The CDR3 protein is CASSELAARGGSDTQYF. As DNA, the CDR3 is TGTGCCAGCAGTGAATTGGCCGCGCGGGGAGGGTCAGATACGCAGTATTTT.

In its sample, this clone was seen once. The J gene is TRBJ1-2, the V gene TRBV6-1; D may be TRBD1 (6 bases). This CDR3 has 15 amino acids. V lost 1 base and J lost 3, with 12 bases in between. Germline V lookup: CDR1 MNHNS, CDR2 SASEGT. The CDR3 protein is CASSEVAGEDYGYTF. Written as DNA, the CDR3 is TGTGCCAGCAGTGAAGTCGCAGGGGAAGACTATGGCTACACCTTC.

This rearrangement joins TRBV6-6 to TRBJ2-3; TRBD2 agrees at 10 bases. CDR1 MNHNY and CDR2 SVGAGI come from the germline V gene (reference sequence). Trimming cost V 7 bases and J 8 bases; bases outside gene matches: 12. CDR3 length equals 15 residues. This CDR3 is CASIKTLAGAGTQYF. In nucleotides, the CDR3 is TGTGCCAGCATAAAAACTCTAGCGGGGGCAGGTACGCAGTATTTT.

The gene calls are TRBV5-1 and TRBJ2-5, with 7 bases fitting TRBD2. CDR3 length equals 14 residues. The ends lost 6 bases at V and 1 base at J; junction bases unmatched: 6. The germline gives CDR1 SGHRS, CDR2 YFSETQ. Here the CDR3 reads CASTYSGVQETQYF. The CDR3 region has the DNA TGCGCCAGCACCTACAGCGGGGTCCAAGAGACCCAGTACTTC.

V gene TRBV19 combines with J gene TRBJ1-2; D possibly corresponds to TRBD1 (5 bases). Germline V lookup: CDR1 LNHDA, CDR2 SQIVND (reference sequence). Between the trimmed V and J ends, which lost 5 bases and 4 bases, there was a span of 20 bases. The CDR3 sequence is 16 residues long. CDR3 protein: CASSPYMTALSYGYTF. The CDR3 nucleotides are TGTGCCAGTAGTCCCTACATGACAGCCCTCAGCTATGGCTACACCTTC.

The V gene is TRBV5-1, the J gene TRBJ2-5; 11 bases map to TRBD1. This CDR3 has 15 amino acids. Per the germline V gene, CDR1 is SGHRS and CDR2 is YFSETQ. V gave up 2 bases and J gave up 4 bases; unmatched junction bases: 4. The CDR3 loop is CASSFDGTGGETQYF. The CDR3 bases are TGCGCCAGCAGCTTCGACGGGACAGGGGGAGAGACCCAGTACTTC.

About this clone: An end of the junction does not agree with germline; a read error may underlie this. This rearrangement joins TRBV30 to TRBJ1-5; 7 bases align to TRBD1. The CDR3 loop spans 14 amino acids. The germline V gene has CDR1 GTSNPN and CDR2 SVGIG (reference sequence). CDR3 nucleotides: TGTGCCTGGAGTTATCGCAGGGGGAATCAGCCCCAACATTTT. It translates to CAWSYRRGNQPQHF.

The chain uses TRBV3-1 (or the pseudogene TRBV3-2) and TRBJ2-7, with 7 bases fitting TRBD1. CDR3 size: 14 residues. V trimming: 5 bases; J trimming: 6 bases; junction bases outside the gene matches: 10. Germline CDR1 is LGHDT and CDR2 is YNNKEL (reference sequence). The CDR3 protein is CASSASEGAGEQYV. DNA of the CDR3: TGTGCCAGCAGCGCGTCAGAGGGGGCCGGCGAGCAGTACGTC.

J is TRBJ2-1 and V is TRBV4-1; TRBD2 is a possible D gene (6 bases). V was clipped by 6 bases and J by 0 bases, with 27 bases between them. The CDR3 consists of 20 residues. The germline gives CDR1 MGHRA, CDR2 YSYEKL. CDR3 DNA sequence: TGCGCCAGCAGACCCCCGCGGGGCATCCGGACGGAGAGCTCCTACAATGAGCAGTTCTTC. This translates into CASRPPRGIRTESSYNEQFF.

The chain links TRBV9 to TRBJ2-2, with 8 nucleotides matching TRBD2. V lost 3 bases to trimming and J lost 0 bases; unmatched junction nucleotides: 7. Germline V gene sequence: CDR1 SGDLS, CDR2 YYNGEE. The CDR3 has 17 residues. This chain's CDR3 is CASSDGRGAANTGELFF. The CDR3 region has the DNA TGTGCCAGCAGCGATGGGCGGGGGGCCGCGAACACCGGGGAGCTGTTTTTT. Combining the CDR3 with reference TRBV9 and TRBJ2-2 gives the whole variable domain DSGVTQTPKHLITATGQRVTLRCSPRSGDLSVYWYQQSLDQGLQFLIQYYNGEERAKGNILERFSAQQFPDLHSELNLSSLELGDSALYFCASSDGRGAANTGELFFGEGSRLTVL.

J is TRBJ1-1 and V is TRBV6-6; TRBD1 matches 11 bases. CDR1 MNHNY and CDR2 SVGAGI come from the germline V gene (reference sequence). The V and J ends lost 9 bases and 4 bases, in that order; junction bases with no gene match: 7. The length of the CDR3 is 14 residues. CDR3 DNA: TGTGCCAGTTCGGACAGGGGGCCAGGCACTGAAGCTTTCTTT. Protein product: CASSDRGPGTEAFF.

This rearrangement joins TRBV4-3 to TRBJ2-2; D ambiguous. CDR1 is LGHNA, CDR2 YSLEER, per germline. The CDR3 has 14 amino acids. The ends were cut back, 1 base at V and 6 bases at J, with 9 bases in the middle. The CDR3 loop is CASSQAVGSGELFF. The CDR3 coding sequence is TGCGCCAGCAGCCAAGCGGTCGGTTCCGGGGAGCTGTTTTTT.

The chain employs TRBV7-2 and TRBJ2-5, with D possibly called TRBD1 or TRBD2 (5 bases each). This CDR3 comprises 14 residues. V was cut by 5 bases and J by 5 bases, with 15 bases left in between. Germline lookup yields CDR1 SGHTA and CDR2 FQGNSA. CDR3 coding DNA: TGTGCCAGCAGCCTAGGCCGGGGCGGGGAGACCCAGTACTTC. Translation: CASSLGRGGETQYF. Using reference TRBV7-2 and TRBJ2-5 for the parts outside the CDR3, the full variable domain is GAGVSQSPSNKVTEKGKDVELRCDPISGHTALYWYRQSLGQGLEFLIYFQGNSAPDKSGLPSDRFSAERTGGSVSTLTIQRTQQEDSAVYLCASSLGRGGETQYFGPGTRLLVL.

The V gene is TRBV19, the J gene TRBJ1-1, with unresolved D. V lost 5 bases and J lost 0, with 7 bases in between. The germline CDR1 and CDR2 sequences are LNHDA and SQIVND (reference sequence). CDR3 length: 13 residues. CDR3 DNA sequence: TGTGCCAGTAGTTCGCAGGTGAACACTGAAGCTTTCTTT. The encoded protein is CASSSQVNTEAFF.

V and J are TRBV4-2 and TRBJ2-1; D tentatively reads TRBD1 or TRBD2 (5 bases each). The V end lost 1 base, the J end lost 9 bases, and 7 bases lay between the germline ends. The V gene's germline CDR1 is LGHNA and CDR2 YNFKEQ. CDR3 size: 12 residues. The CDR3: CASSQGGGEQFF. CDR3 bases: TGTGCCAGCAGCCAAGGTGGGGGTGAGCAGTTCTTC.

V usage is TRBV3-1 (or the pseudogene TRBV3-2) and J usage is TRBJ1-4; D gene ambiguous. V was pared by 7 bases and J by 0 bases, with 12 bases between. This CDR3 is 15 amino acids long. From germline, CDR1 is LGHDT and CDR2 YNNKEL (reference sequence). For the CDR3, the DNA is TGTGCCAGCACTCGACGCAGTGCAACTAATGAAAAACTGTTTTTT. This sequence encodes CASTRRSATNEKLFF.

Written as DNA, the CDR3 is TGTGCCATCAGTGGAGAGACAGGGAACTATGGCTACACCTTC. This codes for CAISGETGNYGYTF. This chain connects TRBV10-3 to TRBJ1-2, with 7 bases matching TRBD1. The CDR3 runs 14 residues. CDR1 is ENHRY, CDR2 SYGVKD, per germline. The J segment lost 2 bases and the V segment lost 4 bases, leaving 4 bases of the junction unmatched.

The gene calls are TRBV18 and TRBJ1-3, with D possibly TRBD1 on 6 matching bases. The germline V gene has CDR1 KGHSH and CDR2 LQKENI. The CDR3 covers 14 residues. Trimming stripped 5 bases from V and 3 bases from J, with 11 bases between. The CDR3 coding sequence is TGTGCCAGCTCATTACAGGGATATGGAAACACCATATATTTT. Amino acid sequence: CASSLQGYGNTIYF.

The V gene is TRBV5-1, the J gene TRBJ2-7, with TRBD1 identical over 8 bases. Germline V gives CDR1 SGHRS, CDR2 YFSETQ. V was pared by 4 bases and J by 4 bases, with 4 bases of the junction left unmatched. The CDR3 runs to 13 residues. The CDR3 bases are TGCGCCAGCAGCGTGGACAGGGTGTACGAGCAGTACTTC. This gives the protein CASSVDRVYEQYF. The full variable domain, with the rest looked up from reference TRBV5-1 and TRBJ2-7, is KAGVTQTPRYLIKTRGQQVTLSCSPISGHRSVSWYQQTPGQGLQFLFEYFSETQRNKGNFPGRFSGRQFSNSRSEMNVSTLELGDSALYLCASSVDRVYEQYFGPGTRLTVT.

J is TRBJ1-1 and V is TRBV6-1; weak D call: TRBD1 (5 bases). Germline loops: CDR1 MNHNS, CDR2 SASEGT. The CDR3 runs 16 residues. V was cut by 2 bases and J by 4 bases, with 17 bases left in between. The CDR3 DNA reads as TGTGCCAGCAGTGAACAGGGTCGGGGATTCGGCACTGAAGCTTTCTTT. Its translation: CASSEQGRGFGTEAFF.

This clone was seen more than once but under ten times. The gene calls are TRBV19 and TRBJ2-1; D is possibly TRBD1 or TRBD2 (6 bases each). The CDR3 has 16 amino acids. CDR1 LNHDA and CDR2 SQIVND come from the germline V gene (reference sequence). Trimming left V 1 base short and J 7 bases short, with 17 bases between. CDR3 residues: CASSIVEGVITNEQFF. DNA for the CDR3: TGTGCCAGTAGTATAGTGGAGGGGGTGATTACGAATGAGCAGTTCTTC.

The genes are TRBV24-1 and TRBJ2-1; TRBD2 aligns across 13 bases. Trimming took 5 bases from V and 9 from J; bases not matched to a gene: 12. The germline CDR1 and CDR2 sequences are KGHDR and SFDVKD. The CDR3 consists of 17 residues. The CDR3 nucleotides are TGTGCCACCAGTGGAACTAGCGGGGGGGCCGGTGGGGCTGAGCAGTTCTTC. Its translation is CATSGTSGGAGGAEQFF.